This is a list of T cell receptor beta chains from one sample in a study of a mutant IDH1 vaccine in newly diagnosed glioma. These receptors' antigens are unknown. Clones were read by immunoSEQ multiplex PCR, and TCRdb kept only the in-frame ones, dropping some. This sample carries tens of thousands of clones, 70% to 90% of them seen once, and the ten largest clones take 20% to 25%. Sequencing used PBMCs, obtained from a glioma patient whose treatment included an IDH1 peptide vaccine. The source is a man aged 18 to 30 with glioma. CDR3s leave out the opening cysteine and the closing phenylalanine or tryptophan. Fields, in order: J gene, V gene, CDR3 protein.

TRBJ1-4,TRBV18,ASSQGLPGTNEKLF
TRBJ1-1,TRBV6-1,ASNYPGPEAF
TRBJ2-7,TRBV5-4,ASSLDGAYEQY
TRBJ1-5,TRBV6-4,ASSDFTAGGQPQH
TRBJ1-1,TRBV10-2,ASSLGNTEAF
TRBJ2-5,TRBV5-6,ASSLLDEETQY
TRBJ2-6,TRBV7-2,AHPKLWGLRANVLT
TRBJ1-5,TRBV28,ASSLWTGEGQPQH
TRBJ2-1,TRBV7-7,ASPSGGTYNEQF
TRBJ2-5,TRBV1,TSSQLRTEDGNQETQY